Detailed here is one T cell receptor (beta chain). Antigen: not known. Sequencing used cDNA as its template, made by extracting RNA and reverse transcribing it. Assay used: immunoSEQ multiplex PCR; TCRdb lists only in-frame clones, some missing. There are approximately 200,000 clones in the sample; about 60% occur only once, and about 3% lies in the top ten. The data stem from a study of CD8+ T cells in alopecia areata. Study overall: Severity scores in treated patients reflected the percentage of scalp affected. General study findings and limits: In scalp, tofacitinib significantly decreased clonality and expanded CD8+ clones among the top 100. Compared with mice, patients displayed less clear TCR sharing, possibly for HLA-related reasons.

As for treatment: oral pan-JAK inhibitor, 5-10 mg twice daily. Those with alopecia areata gave lesional scalp punch biopsies and peripheral blood. From germline, CDR1 is SQVTM and CDR2 ANQGSEA. The CDR3 sequence is 14 residues long. The ends were cut back, 6 bases at V and 0 bases at J, with 14 bases in the middle. The chain has TRBV29-1 and TRBJ1-2; no clear D. Specimen: CD4+ T cells sorted from blood, collected at week 4, from a patient treated with tofacitinib. The sequence derives from a human donor with alopecia areata. The CDR3 DNA reads as TGCAGCGTGAGGGCGGGCAGAACTAACTATGGCTACACCTTC. Its protein product is CSVRAGRTNYGYTF.